A selection of T cell receptor beta chains follows, all from one sample in a study of shared clonotypes between healthy human individuals. Assay used: immunoSEQ multiplex PCR; TCRdb lists only in-frame clones, some missing. The sample records millions of clones, around 93% being singletons. Sequencing was done on a sample of naive CD8+ T cells from PBMCs. These receptors came from a man aged 18 to 30 in good health. Some clones in this sample may be carry-over from other donors' samples. The CDR3 runs from the conserved cysteine through the conserved F or W. A D gene is named only where the DNA matches it firmly. Clone sizes are given selectively: once, few, many, or a class where the clone is expanded.

v_gene	j_gene	abundance	d_gene	len	CDR3nt	CDR3aa
TRBV6-5	TRBJ1-5	NA	TRBD1	14	TGTGCCAGCAGTCCCGACAGGGCGGTTCAGCCCCAGCATTTT	CASSPDRAVQPQHF
TRBV9	TRBJ2-7	NA	NA	16	TGTGCCAGCAGCGCAAAAGGGACTGGAGGAAAGGGCGAGCAGTACTTC	CASSAKGTGGKGEQYF
TRBV7-9	TRBJ2-7	NA	TRBD2	14	TGTGCCAGCAGTGACATGGCGGGAGTCAACGAGCAGTACTTC	CASSDMAGVNEQYF
TRBV2	TRBJ2-1	NA	TRBD2	15	TGTGCCAGCAGTGCTCGGGAGGGGTCCTACAATGAGCAGTTCTTC	CASSAREGSYNEQFF
TRBV14	TRBJ1-1	NA	NA	13	TGTGCCAGCAGCCCACAGAGGAACACTGAAGCTTTCTTT	CASSPQRNTEAFF
TRBV10-3	TRBJ2-7	NA	TRBD2	19	TGTGCCATCAGGGCCGCCGACCTCGTCTCTAGCGGGAAACCCTACGAGCAGTACTTC	CAIRAADLVSSGKPYEQYF
TRBV19	TRBJ1-5	NA	NA	17	TGTGCCAGTAGTATAGAGGGCCCCGATTTAAGGAATCAGCCCCAGCATTTT	CASSIEGPDLRNQPQHF
TRBV28	TRBJ2-5	NA	NA	14	TGTGCCAGCAGTCAGGAGAAGAGGCGGGAGACCCAGTACTTC	CASSQEKRRETQYF
TRBV10-2	TRBJ1-1	few	TRBD1	10	TGCGCCAGTGGGGACAGGGGGACTTTCTTT	CASGDRGTFF
TRBV5-6	TRBJ2-7	NA	NA	13	TGTGCCAGCAGAGGACAGCTCCTAAGCGAGCAGTACTTC	CASRGQLLSEQYF
TRBV9	TRBJ1-1	NA	NA	12	TGTGCCAGCAGCGGAGCAGGGGTAGGAGCTTTCTTT	CASSGAGVGAFF
TRBV6-6	TRBJ2-5	NA	NA	15	TGTGCCAGCAGTTACTCGCTGGGGGGCGGAGAGACCCAGTACTTC	CASSYSLGGGETQYF
TRBV10-1	TRBJ2-1	NA	TRBD2	14	TGCGCCAGCAGTCTGGGACTAGCGGGGGATGAGCAGTTCTTC	CASSLGLAGDEQFF
TRBV21-1	TRBJ2-1	NA	NA	14	TGTGCCAGCCACAAGGGGGGTTCGGGTAATGAGCAGTTCTTC	CASHKGGSGNEQFF
TRBV11-2	TRBJ2-2	NA	NA	12	TGTGCCAGCAGCTTAGTGTTCGGGGAGCTGTTTTTT	CASSLVFGELFF
TRBV6-5	TRBJ2-1	once	NA	16	TGTGCCAGCAGTTACTTCAGACTAGAGGTCAGGGGTGAGCAGTTCTTC	CASSYFRLEVRGEQFF
TRBV28	TRBJ1-2	once	TRBD1	14	TGTGCCAGCAGTCCTCCCCGGACAGGCGGCGGCTACACCTTC	CASSPPRTGGGYTF
TRBV15	TRBJ2-7	NA	TRBD1	13	TGTGCCACCAGCAGCGACAGGGGGAGGGAGCAGTACTTC	CATSSDRGREQYF
TRBV7-8	TRBJ2-3	NA	NA	15	TGTGCCAGCAGCCCGATGGTCGGGAGTTCAGATACGCAGTATTTT	CASSPMVGSSDTQYF
TRBV5-1	TRBJ1-3	NA	TRBD1	21	TGCGCCAGCAGCTGGACAATAAATTCCGGGACAGGGGACAACTCTGGAAACACCATATATTTT	CASSWTINSGTGDNSGNTIYF
TRBV7-3	TRBJ2-1	NA	TRBD2	15	TGTGCCAGCAGCTTCGGGACTAGCTCTTGGGATGAGCAGTTCTTC	CASSFGTSSWDEQFF
TRBV9	TRBJ2-2	NA	NA	15	TGTGCCAGCAGCGTAGCCCTTTGGGACACCGGGGAGCTGTTTTTT	CASSVALWDTGELFF
TRBV27	TRBJ2-3	NA	TRBD1	14	TGTGCCAGCAGCAAAGGGACAGGGGCGAATCGGGAGTATTTT	CASSKGTGANREYF
TRBV2	TRBJ2-5	NA	TRBD2	14	TGTGCCAGCAGAATTAGCGGGGGACAAGAGACCCAGTACTTC	CASRISGGQETQYF
TRBV9	TRBJ1-2	NA	NA	15	TGTGCCAGCAGCGTAGAGGGGGGTTTCGACTATGGCTACACCTTC	CASSVEGGFDYGYTF